The 27 T cell receptor beta chains below all came from one sample that was sequenced in a study of Graves' ophthalmopathy and Graves' hyperthyroidism. RNA transcripts yielded amplified TCR beta CDR3 regions. Amplification began with first-round RT-PCR using HTBI primers, then second-round multiplex PCR was performed. TCRdb re-called the multiplex PCR reads through MiXCR, storing one row per CDR3 protein. The sample records over a million distinct CDR3 sequences, less than 45% being singletons. The sequenced sample was peripheral blood or thyroid tissue (not recorded which). The receptors stem from an adult man with Graves' hyperthyroidism.

This clonotype was seen many times. The chain couples TRBV7-9 to TRBJ1-2; 7 nucleotides line up with TRBD1. Germline-derived CDR1 and CDR2 are SEHNR and FQNEAQ (reference sequence). This CDR3 is 14 amino acids long. V trimming: 5 bases; J trimming: 5 bases; junction bases outside the gene matches: 8. CDR3 nucleotide sequence: TGTGCCAGCAGCCGCCAACGACAGGGATATGGCTACACCTTC. It translates to CASSRQRQGYGYTF.

This chain connects TRBV2 to TRBJ1-1, with D uncertain. The CDR3 consists of 14 residues. The germline gives CDR1 SNHLY, CDR2 FYNNEI. The CDR3 DNA follows: TGTGCTAGAATCATCCCTCAGGCGGACACTGAAGCTTTCTTT. This sequence encodes CARIIPQADTEAFF.

This clonotype was observed a few times. The CDR3 DNA follows: TGTGCCAGCAGTTACTCGATCAGGGGGCCCATGAACACTGAAGCTTTCTTT. Protein sequence: CASSYSIRGPMNTEAFF. The chain carries TRBV6-5 and TRBJ1-1, with TRBD1 matching 8 bases. CDR1 and CDR2 from the germline V gene are MNHEY and SVGAGI. This CDR3 comprises 17 residues. The V and J ends lost 0 bases and 0 bases, in that order; junction bases with no gene match: 6.

There are a few counts of this clonotype. The rearrangement joins TRBV12-3 or TRBV12-4 to TRBJ1-1, with D unclear. The CDR3 runs to 13 residues. Deletions cut 2 bases from V and 10 bases from J, with 14 bases between. This chain's CDR3 is CASSLRPWGAAFF. The DNA of the CDR3 is TGTGCCAGCAGTTTAAGGCCTTGGGGTGCAGCTTTCTTT.

This clonotype came up a few times. The rearrangement joins TRBV15 to TRBJ1-2; D ambiguous. V lost 8 bases, J lost 8 bases, and 18 bases lay in between. CDR1 and CDR2 (germline): LNHNV, YYDKDF (reference sequence). The CDR3 sequence is 13 residues long. This CDR3 is CATSVGVAGGYTF. CDR3 in DNA: TGTGCCACCTCGGTCGGGGTGGCGGGAGGCTACACCTTC.

Concerning this clonotype: One end of the junction varies from germline; a read error may be responsible. The chain couples TRBV15 to TRBJ2-6, with D tentatively TRBD1 or TRBD2 (7 bases each). There are 14 residues in the CDR3. CDR1 is LNHNV, CDR2 YYDKDF, per germline (reference sequence). The CDR3 region is CATSRVRQGGPEAF. The CDR3 DNA is TGTGCCACCAGCAGAGTGAGGCAGGGGGGGCCTGAAGCTTTC.

Turning to this clonotype: A read error may account for a junction end that differs from germline. The CDR3 sequence is CASSPLRDRGIEQYF. The DNA for the CDR3 is TGTGCCAGCAGTCCCCTAAGGGACAGGGGGATCGAGCAGTACTTC. The chain is built from TRBV10-3 and TRBJ2-7; TRBD1 matches 11 bases. Germline CDR1 reads ENHRY; CDR2 reads SYGVKD. The length of the CDR3 is 15 residues.

The chain recombines TRBV7-9 with TRBJ1-6, with D possibly being TRBD1 (6 bases). V shed 8 bases and J shed 12 bases, with 23 bases lying between them. The CDR3 is 15 amino acids. The germline V gene encodes CDR1 SEHNR and CDR2 FQNEAQ (reference sequence). DNA for the CDR3: TGTGCCAGCGGCTACGACACCCTCCTAGGGGGACCCCTCCACTTT. This translates into CASGYDTLLGGPLHF. The whole variable domain, filled in from reference TRBV7-9 and TRBJ1-6, reads DTGVSQNPRHKITKRGQNVTFRCDPISEHNRLYWYRQTLGQGPEFLTYFQNEAQLEKSRLLSDRFSAERPKGSFSTLEIQRTEQGDSAMYLCASGYDTLLGGPLHFGNGTRLTVT.

V is TRBV27 and J is TRBJ1-5; the D gene is possibly TRBD1 (5 bases). CDR3 length: 14 amino acids. Germline CDR1 MNHEY, CDR2 SMNVEV (reference sequence). V gave up 5 bases and J gave up 7 bases, with 15 bases separating them. This CDR3 is CASSKGSGWQPQHF. The CDR3 DNA follows: TGTGCCAGCAGTAAGGGGTCGGGGTGGCAGCCCCAGCATTTT.

The chain uses TRBV20-1 and TRBJ2-2; D is unresolved. In germline, CDR1 is DFQATT, CDR2 SNEGSKA (reference sequence). V was shortened by 1 base and J by 8 bases, with 20 bases between the two germline ends. CDR3 length: 16 amino acids. The CDR3 loop reads CSARGPSAPHPGELFF. For the CDR3, the DNA is TGCAGTGCTAGAGGGCCCTCAGCCCCCCACCCGGGGGAGCTGTTTTTT.

This clonotype was found a few times. A much larger clone sits a single nucleotide away, making a read error possible. The CDR3 region is CSVEGSLVVTQETQYF. CDR3 bases: TGCAGCGTTGAAGGGTCCCTAGTGGTAACCCAAGAGACCCAGTACTTC. V and J are TRBV29-1 and TRBJ2-5; D remains ambiguous. CDR1 is SQVTM, CDR2 ANQGSEA, per germline. Trimming removed 1 base from V and 1 base from J, with 16 bases in between. The CDR3 length is 16 residues.

The chain uses TRBV7-9 and TRBJ2-5, with D hard to call. Germline loops: CDR1 SEHNR, CDR2 FQNEAQ (reference sequence). This CDR3 comprises 15 residues. Trimming cost V 6 bases and J 0 bases, with 14 bases left between them. The CDR3 DNA follows: TGTGCCAGCAGTTTTGGCCGGGCCAACCAAGAGACCCAGTACTTC. Translation gives CASSFGRANQETQYF.

The chain uses TRBV7-9 and TRBJ2-2, with D tentatively TRBD2 (7 bases). The CDR3 extends over 14 amino acids. V lost 11 bases to trimming and J lost 5 bases, with 18 bases between them. Germline-derived CDR1 and CDR2 are SEHNR and FQNEAQ (reference sequence). The CDR3 DNA reads TGTGCCGGCAATCCAGAGGGGGGGACCGGGGAGCTGTTTTTT. It codes for CAGNPEGGTGELFF.

This chain connects TRBV4-1 to TRBJ1-2, with a possible D match to TRBD1 (5 bases). CDR3 length equals 17 residues. Deletions cut 5 bases from V and 0 bases from J, with 19 bases between. Germline V gene sequence: CDR1 MGHRA, CDR2 YSYEKL. DNA of the CDR3: TGCGCCAGCAGCTCCCTAGCGGGGCAACAGTCTAACTATGGCTACACCTTC. It codes for CASSSLAGQQSNYGYTF.

This clonotype was observed once. The chain couples TRBV19 to TRBJ2-7; D may be TRBD1 (5 bases). V was pared by 3 bases and J by 2 bases, with 11 bases between. The germline CDR1 and CDR2 sequences are LNHDA and SQIVND (reference sequence). This CDR3 region has 14 residues. The CDR3 protein is CASSMAGSTYEQYF. The CDR3 DNA reads TGTGCCAGTAGTATGGCAGGGTCGACCTACGAGCAGTACTTC. The full variable domain, with the rest looked up from reference TRBV19 and TRBJ2-7, is DGGITQSPKYLFRKEGQNVTLSCEQNLNHDAMYWYRQDPGQGLRLIYYSQIVNDFQKGDIAEGYSVSREKKESFPLTVTSAQKNPTAFYLCASSMAGSTYEQYFGPGTRLTVT.

The CDR3 DNA is TGTGCCAGCAACCCCCGGGTGGAGCCCAGGGCAGAGACCCAGTACTTC. It translates to CASNPRVEPRAETQYF. The gene calls are TRBV7-9 and TRBJ2-5, with D perhaps TRBD1 (5 bases). The V end lost 7 bases, the J end lost 4 bases, and 22 bases lay between the germline ends. The CDR3 spans 16 residues. CDR1 and CDR2 (germline): SEHNR, FQNEAQ (reference sequence).

As regards this clonotype: A much larger clone sits a single nucleotide away, making a read error possible. This chain joins TRBV20-1 and TRBJ2-6, with D perhaps matching TRBD2 (5 bases). Germline V lookup: CDR1 DFQATT, CDR2 SNEGSKA (reference sequence). There are 16 residues in the CDR3. Here the CDR3 reads CSTRGVGSAGANVLTF. The CDR3 DNA reads TGCAGTACTAGAGGTGTAGGGAGCGCCGGGGCCAACGTCCTGACTTTC.

The gene calls are TRBV29-1 and TRBJ1-2, with D perhaps matching TRBD1 (5 bases). The length of the CDR3 is 14 residues. Trimming cost V 0 bases and J 3 bases, with 11 bases left between them. CDR1 is SQVTM, CDR2 ANQGSEA, per germline. CDR3 in DNA: TGCAGCGTTGAAGATATGGGGACTGACTATGGCTACACCTTC. Translation gives CSVEDMGTDYGYTF.

At least ten counts were recorded for this clonotype. V is TRBV7-2 and J is TRBJ2-7; 7 nucleotides match TRBD2. CDR3 length: 15 amino acids. The V gene's germline CDR1 is SGHTA and CDR2 FQGNSA. The V segment lost 3 bases and the J segment 3 bases; nucleotides outside the gene matches: 8. In DNA, the CDR3 is TGTGCCAGCAGCTTCCGACTAGCCGGTTACTACGAGCAGTACTTC. Translating gives CASSFRLAGYYEQYF.

A word on this clonotype: Given a much more abundant clone one base away, this may be a read error. The final CDR3 position lacks the conserved phenylalanine or tryptophan, pointing to a likely read error. The chain uses TRBV7-2 and TRBJ1-2, with D unclear. The CDR3 totals 14 residues. Trimming took off 4 bases at V and 4 bases at J, with 13 bases between the two ends. CDR1 SGHTA and CDR2 FQGNSA come from the germline V gene. The CDR3 reads CASSSLAAGYGYTS. CDR3 DNA: TGTGCCAGCAGCTCGCTGGCCGCAGGCTATGGCTACACCTCC.

In this sample, this clonotype turned up many times. This sequence joins TRBV7-9 and TRBJ1-2; TRBD1 might be the D (6 bases). The V and J ends lost 0 bases and 6 bases respectively, with 11 bases between them. The germline gives CDR1 SEHNR, CDR2 FQNEAQ (reference sequence). The CDR3 extends over 14 amino acids. The CDR3 here is CASSLASGDHGYTF. For the CDR3, the DNA is TGTGCCAGCAGCTTAGCATCAGGGGACCATGGCTACACCTTC.

This clonotype came up a few times. This chain joins TRBV5-1 and TRBJ2-7, with a weak D call TRBD2 (6 bases). V lost 4 bases and J 7 bases, leaving 18 bases between the germline ends. From germline, CDR1 is SGHRS and CDR2 YFSETQ. This CDR3 is 14 amino acids long. The CDR3 region has the DNA TGCGCCAGCAGCGGCGACTGGGCCGGAGGGGAGCAGTACTTC. This encodes CASSGDWAGGEQYF.

In regard to this clonotype: This could be a read error, since a much larger clone is one nucleotide away. This rearrangement joins TRBV2 to TRBJ1-5; 7 nucleotides line up with TRBD1. In germline, CDR1 is SNHLY, CDR2 FYNNEI. The CDR3 is made up of 15 amino acids. V shed 6 bases, J shed 10 bases, and the junction held 15 bases outside the gene matches. The CDR3 nucleotides read TGTGCCAGCAGCGGGACCCTGGACAGGCTTACTCCCCAGCATTTT. Translation: CASSGTLDRLTPQHF.

The chain employs TRBV6-2 or TRBV6-3 and TRBJ1-5, with D uncertain. The CDR3 has 12 amino acids. Germline CDR1 MNHEY, CDR2 SVGEGT. Deletions cut 7 bases from V and 7 bases from J, with 11 bases between. CDR3 nucleotides: TGTGCCAGCACCTACCTGGGGCAGCCCCAGCATTTT. Translating gives CASTYLGQPQHF.

CDR3 protein: CASSLGHEQFF. CDR3 in DNA: TGTGCCAGCAGCTTAGGCCATGAGCAGTTCTTC. The chain recombines TRBV7-9 with TRBJ2-1; D unresolved. V was clipped by 1 base and J by 8 bases, with 3 bases between them. The germline V gene encodes CDR1 SEHNR and CDR2 FQNEAQ (reference sequence). The CDR3 is made up of 11 amino acids.

This clonotype was recorded at least ten times. This sequence joins TRBV29-1 and TRBJ1-1; 8 positions match TRBD1. From germline, CDR1 is SQVTM and CDR2 ANQGSEA. The CDR3 is made up of 15 amino acids. Trimming removed 5 bases from V and 1 base from J; junction bases left unmatched: 9. CDR3 bases: TGCAGCGTTCTAGGGGACAGGAAGACGAACACTGAAGCTTTCTTT. This codes for CSVLGDRKTNTEAFF. Using reference TRBV29-1 and TRBJ1-1 for the parts outside the CDR3, the full variable domain is SAVISQKPSRDICQRGTSLTIQCQVDSQVTMMFWYRQQPGQSLTLIATANQGSEATYESGFVIDKFPISRPNLTFSTLTVSNMSPEDSSIYLCSVLGDRKTNTEAFFGQGTRLTVV.

With regard to this clonotype: A read error may account for a junction end that differs from germline. The chain combines TRBV10-3 with TRBJ2-7, with D tentatively TRBD2 (6 bases). This CDR3 region has 17 residues. The germline V gene encodes CDR1 ENHRY and CDR2 SYGVKD. CDR3 loop: CASSSGLGGRGTYEQYF. Here the CDR3 DNA reads TGTGCCAGCAGTTCCGGCCTCGGAGGGAGAGGAACCTACGAGCAGTACTTC.